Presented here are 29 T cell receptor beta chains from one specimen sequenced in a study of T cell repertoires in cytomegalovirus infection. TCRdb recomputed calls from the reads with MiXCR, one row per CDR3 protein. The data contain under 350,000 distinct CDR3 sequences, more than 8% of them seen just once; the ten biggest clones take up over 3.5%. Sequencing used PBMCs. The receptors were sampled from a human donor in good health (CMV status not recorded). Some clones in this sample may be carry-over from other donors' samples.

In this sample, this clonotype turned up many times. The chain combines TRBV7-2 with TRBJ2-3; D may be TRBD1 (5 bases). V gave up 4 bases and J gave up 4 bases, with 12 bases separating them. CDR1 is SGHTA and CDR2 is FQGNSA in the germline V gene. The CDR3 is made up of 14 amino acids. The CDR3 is CASSSWGPSDTQYF. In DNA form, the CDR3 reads TGTGCCAGCAGCTCGTGGGGCCCTTCAGATACGCAGTATTTT.

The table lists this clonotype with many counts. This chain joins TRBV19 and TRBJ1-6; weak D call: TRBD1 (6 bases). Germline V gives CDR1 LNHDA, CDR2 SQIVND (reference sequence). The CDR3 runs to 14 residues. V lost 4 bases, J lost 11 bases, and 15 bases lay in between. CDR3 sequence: CASSTGGQLTPLHF. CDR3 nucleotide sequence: TGTGCCAGTAGTACCGGGGGCCAGCTTACACCCCTCCACTTT.

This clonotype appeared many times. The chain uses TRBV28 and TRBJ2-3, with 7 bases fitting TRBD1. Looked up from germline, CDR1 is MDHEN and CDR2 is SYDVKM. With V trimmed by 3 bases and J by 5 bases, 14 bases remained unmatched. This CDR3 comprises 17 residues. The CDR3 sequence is CASSFPIQTGWRDTQYF. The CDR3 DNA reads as TGTGCCAGCAGTTTCCCTATCCAGACAGGGTGGAGAGATACGCAGTATTTT. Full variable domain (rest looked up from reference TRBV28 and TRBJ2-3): DVKVTQSSRYLVKRTGEKVFLECVQDMDHENMFWYRQDPGLGLRLIYFSYDVKMKEKGDIPEGYSVSREKKERFSLILESASTNQTSMYLCASSFPIQTGWRDTQYFGPGTRLTVL.

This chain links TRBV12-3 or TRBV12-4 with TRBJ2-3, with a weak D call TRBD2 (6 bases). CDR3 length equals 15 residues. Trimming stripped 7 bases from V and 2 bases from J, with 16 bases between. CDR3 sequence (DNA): TGTGCCAGCACCCGTTGGGCGGGGCTCACAGATACGCAGTATTTT. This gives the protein CASTRWAGLTDTQYF.

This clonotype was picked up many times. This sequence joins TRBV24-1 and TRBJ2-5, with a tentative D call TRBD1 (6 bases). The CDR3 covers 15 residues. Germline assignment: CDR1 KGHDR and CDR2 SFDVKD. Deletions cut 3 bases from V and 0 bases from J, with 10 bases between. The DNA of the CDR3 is TGTGCCACCAGTGATCCCGACAGGTACCAAGAGACCCAGTACTTC. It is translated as CATSDPDRYQETQYF.

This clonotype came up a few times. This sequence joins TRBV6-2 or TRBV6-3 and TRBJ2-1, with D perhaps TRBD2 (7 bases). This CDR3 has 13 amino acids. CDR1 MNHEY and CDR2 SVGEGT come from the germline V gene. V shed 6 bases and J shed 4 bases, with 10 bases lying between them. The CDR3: CASRGGPYNEQFF. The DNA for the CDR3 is TGTGCCAGCAGGGGGGGGCCGTACAATGAGCAGTTCTTC.

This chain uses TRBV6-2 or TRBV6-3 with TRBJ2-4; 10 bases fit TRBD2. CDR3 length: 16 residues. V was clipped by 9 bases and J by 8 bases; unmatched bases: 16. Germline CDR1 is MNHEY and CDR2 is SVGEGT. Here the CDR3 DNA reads TGTGCCAGTAAGCTAGCGGGAGTCCCCGGTACGGACATTCAGTACTTC. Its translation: CASKLAGVPGTDIQYF.

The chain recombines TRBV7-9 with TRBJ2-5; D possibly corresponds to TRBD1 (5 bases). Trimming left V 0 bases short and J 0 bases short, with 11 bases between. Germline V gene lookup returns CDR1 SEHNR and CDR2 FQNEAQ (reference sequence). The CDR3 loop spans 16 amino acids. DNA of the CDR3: TGTGCCAGCAGCTTAGCGGACAAAGGCTACCAAGAGACCCAGTACTTC. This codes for CASSLADKGYQETQYF. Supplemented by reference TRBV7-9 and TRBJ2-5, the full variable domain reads DTGVSQNPRHKITKRGQNVTFRCDPISEHNRLYWYRQTLGQGPEFLTYFQNEAQLEKSRLLSDRFSAERPKGSFSTLEIQRTEQGDSAMYLCASSLADKGYQETQYFGPGTRLLVL.

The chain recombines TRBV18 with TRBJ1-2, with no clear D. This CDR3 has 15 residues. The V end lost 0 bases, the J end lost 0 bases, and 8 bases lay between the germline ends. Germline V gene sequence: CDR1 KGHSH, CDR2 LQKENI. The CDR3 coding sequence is TGTGCCAGCTCACCACCCCACAACGCTAACTATGGCTACACCTTC. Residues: CASSPPHNANYGYTF.

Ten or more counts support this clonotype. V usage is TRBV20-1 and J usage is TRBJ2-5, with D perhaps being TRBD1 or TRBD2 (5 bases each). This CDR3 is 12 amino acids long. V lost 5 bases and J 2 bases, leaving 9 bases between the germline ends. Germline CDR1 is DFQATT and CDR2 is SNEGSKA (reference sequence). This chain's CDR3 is CSARDVQETQYF. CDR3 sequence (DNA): TGCAGTGCTCGGGACGTACAAGAGACCCAGTACTTC.

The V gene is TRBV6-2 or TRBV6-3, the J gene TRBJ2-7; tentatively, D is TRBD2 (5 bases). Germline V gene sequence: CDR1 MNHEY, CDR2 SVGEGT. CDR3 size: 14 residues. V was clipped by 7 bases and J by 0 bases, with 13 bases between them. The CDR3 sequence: CASKVEEVSYEQYF. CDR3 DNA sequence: TGTGCCAGCAAGGTTGAGGAGGTCTCCTACGAGCAGTACTTC.

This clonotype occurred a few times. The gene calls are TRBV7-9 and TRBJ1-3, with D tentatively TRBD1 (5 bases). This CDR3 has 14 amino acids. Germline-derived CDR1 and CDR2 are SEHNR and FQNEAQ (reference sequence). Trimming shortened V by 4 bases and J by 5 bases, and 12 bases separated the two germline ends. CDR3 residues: CASSSWDGRNTIYF. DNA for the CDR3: TGTGCCAGCAGCTCCTGGGACGGCCGAAACACCATATATTTT.

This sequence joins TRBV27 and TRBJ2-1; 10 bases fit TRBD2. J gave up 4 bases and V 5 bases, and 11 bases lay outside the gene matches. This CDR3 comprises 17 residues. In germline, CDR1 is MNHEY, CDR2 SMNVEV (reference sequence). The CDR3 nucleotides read TGTGCCAGCAGTGGATGGGGGCTAGCGGGGGAATACAATGAGCAGTTCTTC. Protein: CASSGWGLAGEYNEQFF.

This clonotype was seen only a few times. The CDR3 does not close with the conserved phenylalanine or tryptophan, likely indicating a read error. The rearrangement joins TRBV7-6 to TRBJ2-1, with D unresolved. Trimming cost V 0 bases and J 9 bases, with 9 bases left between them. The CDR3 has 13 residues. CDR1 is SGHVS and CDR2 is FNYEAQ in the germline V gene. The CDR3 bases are TGTGCCAGCAGCTTAGCGCCCCCGGGTGAGCAGTTCTCC. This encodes CASSLAPPGEQFS.

Written as DNA, the CDR3 is TGTGCCAGTCACAGGGGGAATTCACCCCTCCACTTT. This sequence encodes CASHRGNSPLHF. The chain uses TRBV12-3 or TRBV12-4 and TRBJ1-6; 8 nucleotides match TRBD1. The junction had 2 bases not matched to a gene; V was cut back by 9 bases and J by 7 bases. This CDR3 spans 12 amino acids.

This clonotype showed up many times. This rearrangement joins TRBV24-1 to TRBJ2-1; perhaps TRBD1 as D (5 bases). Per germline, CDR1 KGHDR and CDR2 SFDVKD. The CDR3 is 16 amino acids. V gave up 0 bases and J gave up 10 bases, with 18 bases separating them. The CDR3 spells CATSDLRADRQSEQFF. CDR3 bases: TGTGCCACCAGTGATTTGCGGGCAGACCGACAGTCCGAGCAGTTCTTC.

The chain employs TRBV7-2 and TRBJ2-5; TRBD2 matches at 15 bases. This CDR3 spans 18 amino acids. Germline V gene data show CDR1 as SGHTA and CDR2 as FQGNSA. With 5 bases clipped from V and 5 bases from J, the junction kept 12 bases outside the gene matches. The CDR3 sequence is CASSHLPGLAGGNETQYF. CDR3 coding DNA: TGTGCCAGCAGCCATTTACCGGGACTAGCGGGAGGAAATGAGACCCAGTACTTC. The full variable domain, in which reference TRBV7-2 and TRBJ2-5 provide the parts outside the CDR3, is GAGVSQSPSNKVTEKGKDVELRCDPISGHTALYWYRQSLGQGLEFLIYFQGNSAPDKSGLPSDRFSAERTGGSVSTLTIQRTQQEDSAVYLCASSHLPGLAGGNETQYFGPGTRLLVL.

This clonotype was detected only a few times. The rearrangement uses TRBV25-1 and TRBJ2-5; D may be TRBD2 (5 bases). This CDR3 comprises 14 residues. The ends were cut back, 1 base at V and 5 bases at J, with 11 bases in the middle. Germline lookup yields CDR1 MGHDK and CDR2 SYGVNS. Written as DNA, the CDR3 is TGTGCCAGCAGTGAATGGAGGACGGTGGAGACCCAGTACTTC. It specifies CASSEWRTVETQYF.

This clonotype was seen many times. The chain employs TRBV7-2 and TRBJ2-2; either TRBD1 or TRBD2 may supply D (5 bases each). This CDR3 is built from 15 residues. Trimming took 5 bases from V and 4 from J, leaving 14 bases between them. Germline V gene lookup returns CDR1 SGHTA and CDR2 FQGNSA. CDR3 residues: CASSPGTVPTGELFF. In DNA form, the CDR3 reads TGTGCCAGCAGCCCGGGGACGGTGCCCACCGGGGAGCTGTTTTTT.

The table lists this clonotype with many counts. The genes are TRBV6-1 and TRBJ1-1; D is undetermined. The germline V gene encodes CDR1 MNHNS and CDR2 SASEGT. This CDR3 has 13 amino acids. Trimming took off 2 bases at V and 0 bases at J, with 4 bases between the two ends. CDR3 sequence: CASSETVNTEAFF. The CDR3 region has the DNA TGTGCCAGCAGTGAAACGGTGAACACTGAAGCTTTCTTT.

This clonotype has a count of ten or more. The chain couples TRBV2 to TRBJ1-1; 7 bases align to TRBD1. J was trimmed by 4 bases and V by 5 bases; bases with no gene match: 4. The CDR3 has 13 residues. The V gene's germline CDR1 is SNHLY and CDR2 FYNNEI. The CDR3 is CASSYDRATEAFF. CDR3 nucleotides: TGTGCCAGCAGTTACGACAGGGCCACTGAAGCTTTCTTT.

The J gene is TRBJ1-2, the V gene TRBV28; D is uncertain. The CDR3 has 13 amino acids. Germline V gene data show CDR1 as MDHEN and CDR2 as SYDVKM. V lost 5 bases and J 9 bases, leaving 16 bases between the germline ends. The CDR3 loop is CASSRSGPLSYTF. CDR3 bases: TGTGCCAGCAGTAGGTCAGGCCCTTTGAGCTACACCTTC.

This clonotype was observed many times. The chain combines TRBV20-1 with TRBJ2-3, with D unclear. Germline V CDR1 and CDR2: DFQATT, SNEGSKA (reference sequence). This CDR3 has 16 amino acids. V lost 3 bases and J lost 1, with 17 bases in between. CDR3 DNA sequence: TGCAGTGCTAGTCTGAGTGAGCTGACGGGCACAGATACGCAGTATTTT. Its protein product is CSASLSELTGTDTQYF.

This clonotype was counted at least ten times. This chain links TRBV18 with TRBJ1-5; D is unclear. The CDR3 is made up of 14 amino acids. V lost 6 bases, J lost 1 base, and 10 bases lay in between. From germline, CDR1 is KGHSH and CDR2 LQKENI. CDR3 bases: TGTGCCAGCTCCGAGCCTGGGAGCAATCAGCCCCAGCATTTT. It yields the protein CASSEPGSNQPQHF.

CDR3: CASRGRGADTQYF. CDR3 bases: TGTGCCAGCAGAGGAAGGGGGGCAGATACGCAGTATTTT. The V gene is TRBV28, the J gene TRBJ2-3; possibly TRBD1 or TRBD2 for D (6 bases each). V lost 6 bases, J lost 4 bases, and 11 bases lay in between. From germline, CDR1 is MDHEN and CDR2 SYDVKM. The CDR3 is 13 amino acids.

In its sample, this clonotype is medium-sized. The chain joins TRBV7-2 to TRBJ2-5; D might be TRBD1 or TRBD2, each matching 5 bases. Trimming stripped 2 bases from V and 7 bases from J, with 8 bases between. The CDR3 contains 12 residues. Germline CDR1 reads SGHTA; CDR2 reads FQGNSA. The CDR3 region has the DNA TGTGCCAGCAGCTTATTGGGGGTGACCCAGTACTTC. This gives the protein CASSLLGVTQYF.

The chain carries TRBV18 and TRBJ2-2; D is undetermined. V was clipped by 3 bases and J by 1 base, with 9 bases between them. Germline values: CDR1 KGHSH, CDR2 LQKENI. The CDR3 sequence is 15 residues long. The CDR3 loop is CASSPAVLNTGELFF. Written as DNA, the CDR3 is TGTGCCAGCTCACCCGCAGTCTTGAACACCGGGGAGCTGTTTTTT.

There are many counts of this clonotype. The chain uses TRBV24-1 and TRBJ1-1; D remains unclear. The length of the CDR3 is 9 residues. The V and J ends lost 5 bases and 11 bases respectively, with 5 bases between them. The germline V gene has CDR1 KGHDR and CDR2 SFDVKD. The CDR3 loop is CATSAYAFF. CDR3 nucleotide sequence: TGTGCCACCAGTGCTTACGCTTTCTTT.

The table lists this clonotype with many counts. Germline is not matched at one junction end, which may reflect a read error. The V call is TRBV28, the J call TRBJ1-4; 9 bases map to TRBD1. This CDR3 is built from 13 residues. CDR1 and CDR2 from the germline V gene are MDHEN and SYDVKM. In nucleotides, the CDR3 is TGTGCCAGCAGGGACAGGGGTCGTGAAAGACTGTTTTTT. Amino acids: CASRDRGRERLFF.